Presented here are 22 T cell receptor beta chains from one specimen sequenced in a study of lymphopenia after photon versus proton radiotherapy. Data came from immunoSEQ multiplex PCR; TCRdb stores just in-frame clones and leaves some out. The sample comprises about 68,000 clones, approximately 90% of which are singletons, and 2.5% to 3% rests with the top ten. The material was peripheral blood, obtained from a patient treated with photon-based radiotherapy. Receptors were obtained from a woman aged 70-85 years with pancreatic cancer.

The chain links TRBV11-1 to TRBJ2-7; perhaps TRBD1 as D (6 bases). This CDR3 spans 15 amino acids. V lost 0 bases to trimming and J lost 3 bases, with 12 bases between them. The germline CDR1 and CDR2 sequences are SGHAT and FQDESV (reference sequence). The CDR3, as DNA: TGTGCCAGCAGCTTAGCGAATGGGGGCGGCTACGAGCAGTACTTC. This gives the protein CASSLANGGGYEQYF.

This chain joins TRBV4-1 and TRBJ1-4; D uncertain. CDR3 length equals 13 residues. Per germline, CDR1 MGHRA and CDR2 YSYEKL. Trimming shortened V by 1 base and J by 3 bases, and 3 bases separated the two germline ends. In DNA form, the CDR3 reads TGCGCCAGCAGCCAAGTTTCTAATGAAAAACTGTTTTTT. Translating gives CASSQVSNEKLFF.

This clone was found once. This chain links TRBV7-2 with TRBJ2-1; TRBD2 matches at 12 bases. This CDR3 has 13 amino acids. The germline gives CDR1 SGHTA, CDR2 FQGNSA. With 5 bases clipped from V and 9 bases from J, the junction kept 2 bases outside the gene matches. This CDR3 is CASSGLAGSEQFF. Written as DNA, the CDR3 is TGTGCCAGCAGCGGACTAGCGGGAAGTGAGCAGTTCTTC.

CDR3 bases: TGTGCCAGCACGATCTCCGTTGGGGGTTCGGGAAACACCATATATTTT. The encoded protein is CASTISVGGSGNTIYF. The rearrangement uses TRBV7-6 and TRBJ1-3, with TRBD1 as a possible D gene (5 bases). In germline, CDR1 is SGHVS, CDR2 FNYEAQ. The V end lost 7 bases, the J end lost 4 bases, and 20 bases lay between the germline ends. This CDR3 contains 16 residues.

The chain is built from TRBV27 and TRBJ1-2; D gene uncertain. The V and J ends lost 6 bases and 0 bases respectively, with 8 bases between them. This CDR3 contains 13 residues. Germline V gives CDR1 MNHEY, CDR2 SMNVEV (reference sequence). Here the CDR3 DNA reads TGTGCCAGCAGGGTCGGATCTAACTATGGCTACACCTTC. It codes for CASRVGSNYGYTF.

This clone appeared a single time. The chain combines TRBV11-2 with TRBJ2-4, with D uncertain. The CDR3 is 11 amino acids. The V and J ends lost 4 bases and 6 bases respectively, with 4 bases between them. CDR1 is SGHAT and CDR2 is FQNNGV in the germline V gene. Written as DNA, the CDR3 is TGTGCCAGCAGCTCGACAAACATTCAGTACTTC. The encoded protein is CASSSTNIQYF.

This CDR3 is CAWSTGTGVYEQYF. DNA for the CDR3: TGTGCCTGGAGTACCGGGACAGGGGTGTACGAGCAGTACTTC. This chain joins TRBV30 and TRBJ2-7, with 10 bases aligning to TRBD1. J lost 4 bases, V lost 2 bases, and 5 bases had no gene match. This CDR3 spans 14 amino acids. Germline V gives CDR1 GTSNPN, CDR2 SVGIG (reference sequence).

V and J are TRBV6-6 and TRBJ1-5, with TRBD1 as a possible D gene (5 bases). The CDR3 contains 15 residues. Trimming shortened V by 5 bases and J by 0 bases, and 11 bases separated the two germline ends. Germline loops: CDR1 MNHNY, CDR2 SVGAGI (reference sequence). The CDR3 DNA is TGTGCCAGCAGTGTCTGGGGGAATAGCAATCAGCCCCAGCATTTT. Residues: CASSVWGNSNQPQHF.

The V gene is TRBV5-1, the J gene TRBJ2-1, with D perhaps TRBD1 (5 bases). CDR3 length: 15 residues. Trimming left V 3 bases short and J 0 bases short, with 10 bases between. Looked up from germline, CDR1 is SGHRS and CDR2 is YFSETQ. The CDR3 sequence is CASSSTGNSYNEQFF. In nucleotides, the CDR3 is TGCGCCAGCAGCTCAACAGGTAACTCCTACAATGAGCAGTTCTTC.

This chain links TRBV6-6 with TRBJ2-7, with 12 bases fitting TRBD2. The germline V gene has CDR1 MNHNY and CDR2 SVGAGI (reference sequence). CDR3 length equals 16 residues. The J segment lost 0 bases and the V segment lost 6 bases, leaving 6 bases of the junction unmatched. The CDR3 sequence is CASRPPTSGGSYEQYF. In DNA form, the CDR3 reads TGTGCCAGCAGGCCCCCGACTAGCGGGGGCTCCTACGAGCAGTACTTC.

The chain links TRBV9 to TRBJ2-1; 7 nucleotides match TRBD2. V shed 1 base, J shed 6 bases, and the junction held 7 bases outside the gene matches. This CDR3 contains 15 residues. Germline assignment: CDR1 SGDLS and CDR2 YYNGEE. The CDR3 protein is CASSVRDYEINEQFF. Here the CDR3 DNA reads TGTGCCAGCAGCGTACGGGACTATGAAATCAATGAGCAGTTCTTC. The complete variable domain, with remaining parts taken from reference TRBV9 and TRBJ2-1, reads DSGVTQTPKHLITATGQRVTLRCSPRSGDLSVYWYQQSLDQGLQFLIQYYNGEERAKGNILERFSAQQFPDLHSELNLSSLELGDSALYFCASSVRDYEINEQFFGPGTRLTVL.

The CDR3 reads CASSIDRGDEQFF. The CDR3 DNA reads as TGTGCCAGTAGTATAGATAGGGGGGATGAGCAGTTCTTC. The V call is TRBV19, the J call TRBJ2-1; D is possibly TRBD1 or TRBD2 (6 bases each). The germline gives CDR1 LNHDA, CDR2 SQIVND (reference sequence). The CDR3 runs 13 residues. V was pared by 0 bases and J by 8 bases, with 8 bases between.

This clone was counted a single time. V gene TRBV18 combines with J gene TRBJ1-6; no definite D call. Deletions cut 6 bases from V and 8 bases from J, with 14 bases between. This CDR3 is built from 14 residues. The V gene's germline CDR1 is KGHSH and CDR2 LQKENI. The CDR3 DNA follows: TGTGCCAGCTCCCCGGCCCTTTCGGATTCACCCCTCCACTTT. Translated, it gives CASSPALSDSPLHF.

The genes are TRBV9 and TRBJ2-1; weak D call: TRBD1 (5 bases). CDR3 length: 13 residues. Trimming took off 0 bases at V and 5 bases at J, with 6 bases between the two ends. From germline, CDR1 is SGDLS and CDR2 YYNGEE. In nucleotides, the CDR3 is TGTGCCAGCAGCGTAGGACAGAACAATGAGCAGTTCTTC. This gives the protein CASSVGQNNEQFF.

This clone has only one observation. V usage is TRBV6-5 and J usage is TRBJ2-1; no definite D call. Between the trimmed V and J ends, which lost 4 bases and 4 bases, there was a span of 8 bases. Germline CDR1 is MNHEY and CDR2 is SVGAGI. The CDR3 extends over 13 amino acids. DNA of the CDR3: TGTGCCAGCAGTTTAAGCAGATACAATGAGCAGTTCTTC. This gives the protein CASSLSRYNEQFF.

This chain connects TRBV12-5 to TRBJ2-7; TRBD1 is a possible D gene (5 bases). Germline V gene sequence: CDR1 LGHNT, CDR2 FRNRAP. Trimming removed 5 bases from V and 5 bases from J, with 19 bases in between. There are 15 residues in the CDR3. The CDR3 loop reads CASGRSQGSIHEQYF. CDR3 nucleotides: TGTGCTAGTGGTCGATCTCAGGGCTCCATCCACGAGCAGTACTTC.

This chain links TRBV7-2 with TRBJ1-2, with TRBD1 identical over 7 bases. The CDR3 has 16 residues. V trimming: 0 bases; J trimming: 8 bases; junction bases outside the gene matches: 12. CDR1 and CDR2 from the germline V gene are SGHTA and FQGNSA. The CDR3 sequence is CASSLAKGKGGSGYTF. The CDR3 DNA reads TGTGCCAGCAGCTTAGCAAAGGGAAAAGGGGGCAGCGGCTACACCTTC.

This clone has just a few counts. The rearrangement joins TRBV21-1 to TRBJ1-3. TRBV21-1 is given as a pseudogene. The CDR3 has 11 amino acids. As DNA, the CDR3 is TGTGCCAGCAACTTAACAAACACCATATATTTT. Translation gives CASNLTNTIYF.

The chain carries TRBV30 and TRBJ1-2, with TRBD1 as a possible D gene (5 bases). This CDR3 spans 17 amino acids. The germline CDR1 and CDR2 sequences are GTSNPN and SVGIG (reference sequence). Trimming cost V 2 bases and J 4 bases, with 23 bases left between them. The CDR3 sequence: CAWSSGLSVSGLYGYTF. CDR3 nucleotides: TGTGCCTGGAGTTCGGGACTGTCCGTCTCCGGCCTCTATGGCTACACCTTC.

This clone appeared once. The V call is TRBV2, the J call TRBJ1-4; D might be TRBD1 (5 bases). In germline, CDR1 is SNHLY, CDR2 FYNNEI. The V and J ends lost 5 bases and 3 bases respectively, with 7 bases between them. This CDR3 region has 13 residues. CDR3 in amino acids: CASSPGPNEKLFF. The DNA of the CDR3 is TGTGCCAGCAGTCCAGGGCCTAATGAAAAACTGTTTTTT.

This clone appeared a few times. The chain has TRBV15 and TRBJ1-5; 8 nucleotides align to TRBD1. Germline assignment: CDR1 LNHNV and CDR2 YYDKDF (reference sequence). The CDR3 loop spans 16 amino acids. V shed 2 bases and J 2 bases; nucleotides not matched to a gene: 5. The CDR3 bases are TGTGCCACCAGCAGAAAACCGGGACAGGGCAATCAGCCCCAGCATTTT. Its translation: CATSRKPGQGNQPQHF.

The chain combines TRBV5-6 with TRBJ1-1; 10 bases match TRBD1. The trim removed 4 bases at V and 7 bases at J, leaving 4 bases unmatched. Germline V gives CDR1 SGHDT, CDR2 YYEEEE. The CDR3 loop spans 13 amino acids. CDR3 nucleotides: TGTGCCAGCAGCATCCGGGACAGGGGTGAAGCTTTCTTT. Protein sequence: CASSIRDRGEAFF.